This TCR beta chain was identified during a study of cytomegalovirus exposure and HLA in healthy donors. Findings of the study overall: Analysis performed later found 16,951 TCR beta sequences associated with HLA alleles at 0.05 false discovery rate.

A note on this clone: Antigen unknown. Other DNA variants within this sample encode the same CDR3.

60 Vbeta and 13 Jbeta primers were used in PCR. Profiled with immunoSEQ multiplex PCR; TCRdb holds only in-frame clones, not every one. This table has more than 95,000 clones, 10% appearing once. Germline CDR1 and CDR2: MNHEY and SVGAGI. CDR3 length: 14 amino acids. The sequenced sample consisted of PBMCs. V gene TRBV6-5 combines with J gene TRBJ2-5; a possible D gene is TRBD2 (6 bases). The tail of the sequence fits TRBJ2-7 better, so the J call may be wrong. The clonotype was recovered from a woman aged 18-30 years in good health and CMV-seropositive. The CDR3 nucleotides read TGTGCCAGCAGTTACTCAGGGGACTCTTACGAGCAGTACTTC. Translating gives CASSYSGDSYEQYF.